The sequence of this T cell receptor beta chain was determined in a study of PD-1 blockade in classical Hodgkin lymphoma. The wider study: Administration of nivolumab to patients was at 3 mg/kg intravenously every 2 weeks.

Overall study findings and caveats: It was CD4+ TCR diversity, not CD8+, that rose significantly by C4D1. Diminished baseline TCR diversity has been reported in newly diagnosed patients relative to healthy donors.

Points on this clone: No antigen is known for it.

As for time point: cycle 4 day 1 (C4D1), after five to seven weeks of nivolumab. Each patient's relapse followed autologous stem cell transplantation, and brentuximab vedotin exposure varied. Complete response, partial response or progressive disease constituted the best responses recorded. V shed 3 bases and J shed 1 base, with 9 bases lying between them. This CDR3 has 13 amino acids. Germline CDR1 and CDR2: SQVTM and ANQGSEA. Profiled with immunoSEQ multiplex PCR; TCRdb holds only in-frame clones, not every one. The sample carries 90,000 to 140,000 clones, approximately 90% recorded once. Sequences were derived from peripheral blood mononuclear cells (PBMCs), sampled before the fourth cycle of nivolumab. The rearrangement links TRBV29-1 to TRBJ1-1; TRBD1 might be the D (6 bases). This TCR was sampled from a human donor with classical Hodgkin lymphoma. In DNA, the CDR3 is TGCAGCGTTGATATGGGGGCGAACACTGAAGCTTTCTTT. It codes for CSVDMGANTEAFF.